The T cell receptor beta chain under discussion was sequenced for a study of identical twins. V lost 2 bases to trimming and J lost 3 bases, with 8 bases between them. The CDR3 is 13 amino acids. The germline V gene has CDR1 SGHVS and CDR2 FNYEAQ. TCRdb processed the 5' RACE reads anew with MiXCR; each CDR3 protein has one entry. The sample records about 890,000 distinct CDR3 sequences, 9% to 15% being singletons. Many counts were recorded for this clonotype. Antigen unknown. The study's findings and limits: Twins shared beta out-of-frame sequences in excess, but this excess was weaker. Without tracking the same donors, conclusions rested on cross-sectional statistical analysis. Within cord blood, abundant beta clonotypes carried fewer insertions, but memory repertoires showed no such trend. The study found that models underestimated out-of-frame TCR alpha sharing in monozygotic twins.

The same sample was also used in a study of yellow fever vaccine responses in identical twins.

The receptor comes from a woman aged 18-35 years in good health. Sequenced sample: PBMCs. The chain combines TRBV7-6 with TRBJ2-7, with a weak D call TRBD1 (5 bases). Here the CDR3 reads CASSLQGFYEQYF. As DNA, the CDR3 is TGTGCCAGCAGCTTACAGGGTTTCTACGAGCAGTACTTC.